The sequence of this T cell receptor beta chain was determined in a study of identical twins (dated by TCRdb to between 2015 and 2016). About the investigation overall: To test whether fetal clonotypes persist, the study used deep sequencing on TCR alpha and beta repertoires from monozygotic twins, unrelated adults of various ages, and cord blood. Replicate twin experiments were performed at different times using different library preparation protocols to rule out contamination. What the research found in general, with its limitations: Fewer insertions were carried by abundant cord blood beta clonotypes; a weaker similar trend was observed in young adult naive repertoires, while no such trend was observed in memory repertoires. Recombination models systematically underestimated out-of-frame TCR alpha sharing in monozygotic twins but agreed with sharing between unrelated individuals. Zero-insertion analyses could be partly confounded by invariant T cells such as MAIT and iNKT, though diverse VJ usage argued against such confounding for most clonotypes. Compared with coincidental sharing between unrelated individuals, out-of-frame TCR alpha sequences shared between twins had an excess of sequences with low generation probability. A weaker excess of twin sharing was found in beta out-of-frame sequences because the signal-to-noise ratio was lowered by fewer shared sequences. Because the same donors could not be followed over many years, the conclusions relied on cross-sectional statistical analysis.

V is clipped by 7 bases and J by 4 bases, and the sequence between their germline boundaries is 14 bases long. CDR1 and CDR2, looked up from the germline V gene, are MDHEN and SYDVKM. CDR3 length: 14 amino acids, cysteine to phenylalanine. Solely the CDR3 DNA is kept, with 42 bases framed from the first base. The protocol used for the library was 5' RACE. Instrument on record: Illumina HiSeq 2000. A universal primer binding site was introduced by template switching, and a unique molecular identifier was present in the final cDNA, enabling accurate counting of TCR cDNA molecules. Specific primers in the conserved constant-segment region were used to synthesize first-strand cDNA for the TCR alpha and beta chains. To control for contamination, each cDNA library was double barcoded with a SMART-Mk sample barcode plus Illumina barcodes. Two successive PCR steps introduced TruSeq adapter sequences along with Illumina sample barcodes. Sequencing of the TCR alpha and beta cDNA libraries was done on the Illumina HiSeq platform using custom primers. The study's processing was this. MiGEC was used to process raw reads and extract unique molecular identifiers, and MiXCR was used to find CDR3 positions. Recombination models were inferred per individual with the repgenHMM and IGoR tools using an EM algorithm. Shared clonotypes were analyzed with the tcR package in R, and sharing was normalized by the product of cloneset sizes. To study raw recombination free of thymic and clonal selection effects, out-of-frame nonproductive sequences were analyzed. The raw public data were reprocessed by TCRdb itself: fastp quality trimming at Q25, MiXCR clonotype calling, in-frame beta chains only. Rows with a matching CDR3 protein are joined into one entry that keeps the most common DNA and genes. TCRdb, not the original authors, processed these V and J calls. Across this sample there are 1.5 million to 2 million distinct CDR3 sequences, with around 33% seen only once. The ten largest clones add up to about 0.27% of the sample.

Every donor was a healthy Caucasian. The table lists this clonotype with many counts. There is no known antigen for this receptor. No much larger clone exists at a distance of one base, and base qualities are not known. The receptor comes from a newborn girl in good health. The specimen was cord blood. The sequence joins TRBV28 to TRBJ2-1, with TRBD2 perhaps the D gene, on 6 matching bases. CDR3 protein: CASKWSGSYNEQFF. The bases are TGTGCCAGCAAGTGGAGCGGGTCGTACAATGAGCAGTTCTTC.